This T cell receptor beta chain was sequenced for a study of OX40 agonist ivuxolimab in advanced cancers. On the study more broadly: Intravenous ivuxolimab was administered to patients every 2 weeks at 0.01 to 10 mg/kg. Aged roughly 23 to 90 with a mean of roughly 63 years, they were about 83% male.

The table lists this clone with a count of one. TCRdb's copy holds only in-frame clones and misses some; the assay was immunoSEQ multiplex PCR. The sample comprises about 110,000 clones, around 90% of which are singletons, and roughly 0.61% rests with the top ten. Patients who had autoimmune disease history or got systemic immunosuppression were left out. The timepoints at which blood was sampled were baseline, cycle 4 day 1, and cycle 7 day 1. Germline-derived CDR1 and CDR2 are SEHNR and FQNEAQ (reference sequence). The CDR3 loop spans 13 amino acids. V shed 5 bases and J shed 0 bases, with 8 bases lying between them.

This rearrangement joins TRBV7-9 to TRBJ2-7, with a tentative D call TRBD1 (6 bases). The origin of this receptor is an adult with an advanced solid tumor such as melanoma, head and neck, liver or kidney cancer. The sample was CD4+ or CD8+ T cells sorted from blood, taken in a trial of the OX40 agonist ivuxolimab. The CDR3 sequence is CASSRGSSYEQYF. The CDR3 region has the DNA TGTGCCAGCAGCAGGGGGAGCTCCTACGAGCAGTACTTC. The complete variable domain, with remaining parts taken from reference TRBV7-9 and TRBJ2-7, reads DTGVSQNPRHKITKRGQNVTFRCDPISEHNRLYWYRQTLGQGPEFLTYFQNEAQLEKSRLLSDRFSAERPKGSFSTLEIQRTEQGDSAMYLCASSRGSSYEQYFGPGTRLTVT.